This T cell receptor (beta chain) was identified in a study of siplizumab effects on memory and regulatory T cells. This CDR3 is 14 amino acids long. With 3 bases clipped from V and 5 bases from J, the junction kept 4 bases outside the gene matches. CDR1 SGHRS and CDR2 YFSETQ come from the germline V gene. Clones were read by immunoSEQ multiplex PCR, and TCRdb kept only the in-frame ones, dropping some. The sample lists over 85,000 clones, over 85% occurring once. The chain couples TRBV5-1 to TRBJ2-3, with 9 bases identical to TRBD2. Input material: non-Treg CD4+ T cells sorted from blood. This receptor was obtained from a human donor in good health. For the CDR3, the DNA is TGCGCCAGCAGCTCTAGCGGGGATAGAGATACGCAGTATTTT. Amino acid sequence: CASSSSGDRDTQYF.